The rows below give T cell receptor beta chains drawn from one sample of a study of blood T cells in healthy people across ages. One entry per CDR3 protein results from TCRdb running MiXCR on the 5' RACE reads. The sample gives around 1,500,000 distinct CDR3 sequences, 28% of which show up once; around 7.7% is in the top ten. Sequencing used blood. These TCRs come from a woman aged 25-40 years in good health. Both conserved end residues are part of each CDR3. D genes are given only for firm matches. A clone size is listed for some rows: how often the clone was seen (once, few, many), or a class if it is expanded.

CDR3nt: TGTGCCAGCAGCTCCCTCGGACAGGGGGACAATGAGCAGTTCTTC
CDR3aa: CASSSLGQGDNEQFF
v_gene: TRBV11-1
j_gene: TRBJ2-1
abundance: .
d_gene: TRBD1

CDR3nt: TGCAGTGCTAGAACCCCGGACCAGCGGGGTTCCTACGAGCAGTACTTC
CDR3aa: CSARTPDQRGSYEQYF
v_gene: TRBV20-1
j_gene: TRBJ2-7
abundance: many
d_gene: TRBD2

CDR3nt: TGTGCCGGCTTAGGCAGGGGAGGTAATAATTCACCCCTCCACTTT
CDR3aa: CAGLGRGGNNSPLHF
v_gene: TRBV6-4
j_gene: TRBJ1-6
abundance: .
d_gene: .

CDR3nt: TGTGCCAGCAGTGCGGGCAGGGTTGACCACGAGCAGTACTTC
CDR3aa: CASSAGRVDHEQYF
v_gene: TRBV25-1
j_gene: TRBJ2-7
abundance: many
d_gene: .

CDR3nt: TGTGCCAGCAGCCAATCCTTTAGCACAGATACGCAGTATTTT
CDR3aa: CASSQSFSTDTQYF
v_gene: TRBV4-2
j_gene: TRBJ2-3
abundance: .
d_gene: .

CDR3nt: TGTGCCAGCAGTTACGACGGACAGGGGACCCATGAGCAGTTCTTC
CDR3aa: CASSYDGQGTHEQFF
v_gene: TRBV6-6
j_gene: TRBJ2-1
abundance: .
d_gene: TRBD1

CDR3nt: TGTGCCATCAGACCGGGAGTTTCCTACGAGCAGTACTTC
CDR3aa: CAIRPGVSYEQYF
v_gene: TRBV10-3
j_gene: TRBJ2-7
abundance: few
d_gene: .

CDR3nt: TGTGCCAGCAGCCCCCCAGGGGTCCCGAACAATGAGCAGTTCTTC
CDR3aa: CASSPPGVPNNEQFF
v_gene: TRBV7-9
j_gene: TRBJ2-1
abundance: few
d_gene: .

CDR3nt: TGTGCCAGCAGCTTAGGGCCTAGCGGTTACTACAATGAGCAGTTCTTC
CDR3aa: CASSLGPSGYYNEQFF
v_gene: TRBV7-2
j_gene: TRBJ2-1
abundance: .
d_gene: TRBD2

CDR3nt: TGTGCCAGCAGCCCGACCGGACAGGGGCTGAACACCTTC
CDR3aa: CASSPTGQGLNTF
v_gene: TRBV9
j_gene: TRBJ1-2
abundance: few
d_gene: TRBD1

CDR3nt: TGTGCCAGCAGTTTTTCCCAGGGCACCTCCTACGAGCAGTACTTC
CDR3aa: CASSFSQGTSYEQYF
v_gene: TRBV28
j_gene: TRBJ2-7
abundance: .
d_gene: .

CDR3nt: TGTGCCGGCAGCGGAGCGGGGAGGTCCTACAATGAGCAGTTCTTC
CDR3aa: CAGSGAGRSYNEQFF
v_gene: TRBV11-2
j_gene: TRBJ2-1
abundance: .
d_gene: TRBD2

CDR3nt: TGTGCCACCAGCAGCGGGGACAGGGTTTCACCCCTCCACTTT
CDR3aa: CATSSGDRVSPLHF
v_gene: TRBV15
j_gene: TRBJ1-6
abundance: few
d_gene: TRBD1

CDR3nt: TGTGCCACCCAAGGGGAGGGGCGAAGGGTCCAGCCCCAGCATTTT
CDR3aa: CATQGEGRRVQPQHF
v_gene: TRBV28
j_gene: TRBJ1-5
abundance: .
d_gene: .